This T cell receptor (beta chain) was profiled in a study of patients and donors after allogeneic stem cell transplantation (dated by TCRdb to about 2020). This clonotype was detected many times. No cognate antigen has been identified for it. Per-nucleotide qualities are absent, and no much larger clonotype sits a single base away. Receptors were amplified or captured by RT-PCR. Sequencer: NextSeq 550. TCRdb took the public reads, trimmed them with fastp at Q25, ran MiXCR for clone calling and kept in-frame beta chains. Rows are unified per CDR3 protein, each entry keeping the most common DNA and genes. Across this sample there are about 160,000 distinct CDR3 sequences, with approximately 24% seen only once. The top ten hold 25% to 30% of the sample. The sequence derives from a human donor who was either an allogeneic HSCT recipient or a stem cell or donor lymphocyte infusion donor (not recorded which). It is not recorded whose cells these are; they may come from a transplant donor. Sequencing input: blood, either unsorted or a sorted T cell fraction (not recorded which).

The CDR3 amino acid sequence is: CSARDQGDRYLYSNQPQHF. The base sequence is TGCAGTGCTAGAGATCAGGGGGACAGATACCTCTATAGCAATCAGCCCCAGCATTTT. In this chain, TRBV20-1 is recombined with TRBJ1-5; TRBD1 fits 7 bases in the junction. Including the terminal cysteine and phenylalanine, the CDR3 comprises 19 residues. Just the 57-base CDR3 DNA is kept, in frame starting at base 1. V is pruned by 0 bases and J by 0 bases, leaving 14 bases of the junction without a gene match. According to the germline V gene (reference sequence), CDR1 reads DFQATT and CDR2 reads SNEGSKA.